Included here is one T cell receptor (beta chain) sequence, with context. The antigen remains unidentified. The junction departs from germline at one end; a sequencing error may be responsible. The data stem from a study of blood T cells in healthy people across ages. At the level of the study: Template switching captured about one barcoded beta molecule per two T cells. Study-level results: Higher diversity, along with more naive CD4+ cells, distinguished long-lived donors from aged donors.

A sample-barcoded 5' primer and a J-beta primer mix were used in a second PCR of about 7 to 12 cycles. Unique molecular identifiers of 12 random nucleotides labeled each cDNA. TCRdb recomputed calls from the 5' RACE reads with MiXCR, one row per CDR3 protein. Of hundreds of thousands of distinct CDR3 sequences listed, approximately 49% are singletons. The CDR3 runs 11 residues. Germline CDR1 GTSNPN, CDR2 SVGIG (reference sequence). The chain carries TRBV30 and TRBJ1-1; a weak D match, TRBD1 (5 bases). This receptor was obtained from a woman in her sixties in good health. Material: blood. The CDR3 region is CASQGHTEAFF. DNA for the CDR3: TGCGCCAGTCAGGGTCACACTGAAGCTTTCTTT.